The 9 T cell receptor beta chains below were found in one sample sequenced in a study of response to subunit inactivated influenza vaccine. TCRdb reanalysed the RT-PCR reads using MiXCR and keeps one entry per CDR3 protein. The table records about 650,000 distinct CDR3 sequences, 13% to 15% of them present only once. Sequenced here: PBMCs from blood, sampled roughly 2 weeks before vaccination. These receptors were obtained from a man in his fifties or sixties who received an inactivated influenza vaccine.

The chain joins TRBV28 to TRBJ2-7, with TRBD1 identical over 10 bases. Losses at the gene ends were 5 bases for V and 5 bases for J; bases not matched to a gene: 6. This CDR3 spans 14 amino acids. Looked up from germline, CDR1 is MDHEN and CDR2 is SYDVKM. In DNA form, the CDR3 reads TGTGCCAGCAGTCTCCCGACAGGGGGCGACGAGCAGTACTTC. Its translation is CASSLPTGGDEQYF.

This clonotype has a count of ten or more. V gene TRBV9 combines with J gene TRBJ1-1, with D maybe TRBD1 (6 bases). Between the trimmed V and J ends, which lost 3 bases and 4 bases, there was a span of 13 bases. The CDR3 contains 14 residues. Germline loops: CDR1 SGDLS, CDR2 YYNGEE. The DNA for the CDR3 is TGTGCCAGCAGCGCCCCAACAGGGTTCACTGAAGCTTTCTTT. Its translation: CASSAPTGFTEAFF.

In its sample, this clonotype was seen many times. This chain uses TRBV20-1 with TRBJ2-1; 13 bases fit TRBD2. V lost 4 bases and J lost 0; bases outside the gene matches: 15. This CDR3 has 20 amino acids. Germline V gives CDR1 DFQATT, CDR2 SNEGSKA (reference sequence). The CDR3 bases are TGCAGTGCTATATTGGGGGGGGGGACTAGCGGGACGAGCTCCTACAATGAGCAGTTCTTC. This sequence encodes CSAILGGGTSGTSSYNEQFF.

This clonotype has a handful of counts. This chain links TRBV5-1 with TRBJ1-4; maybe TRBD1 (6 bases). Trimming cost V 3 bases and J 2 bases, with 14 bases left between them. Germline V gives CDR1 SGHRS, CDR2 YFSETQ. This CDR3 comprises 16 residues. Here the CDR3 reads CASSWGNRDTNEKLFF. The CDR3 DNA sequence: TGCGCCAGCAGCTGGGGGAACAGGGACACTAATGAAAAACTGTTTTTT.

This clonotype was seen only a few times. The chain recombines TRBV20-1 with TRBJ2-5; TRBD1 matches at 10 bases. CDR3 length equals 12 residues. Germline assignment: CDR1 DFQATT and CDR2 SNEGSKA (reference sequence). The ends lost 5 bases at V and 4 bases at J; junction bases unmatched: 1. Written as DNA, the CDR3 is TGCAGTGCTGGACAGGGGGGAGAGACCCAGTACTTC. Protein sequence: CSAGQGGETQYF.

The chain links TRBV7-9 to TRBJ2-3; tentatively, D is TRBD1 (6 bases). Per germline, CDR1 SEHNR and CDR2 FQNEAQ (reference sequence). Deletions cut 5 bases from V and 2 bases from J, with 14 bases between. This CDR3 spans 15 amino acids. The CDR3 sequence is CASSQGNGNTDTQYF. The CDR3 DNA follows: TGTGCCAGCAGCCAGGGGAACGGAAACACAGATACGCAGTATTTT. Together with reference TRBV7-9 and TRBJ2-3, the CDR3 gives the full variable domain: DTGVSQNPRHKITKRGQNVTFRCDPISEHNRLYWYRQTLGQGPEFLTYFQNEAQLEKSRLLSDRFSAERPKGSFSTLEIQRTEQGDSAMYLCASSQGNGNTDTQYFGPGTRLTVL.

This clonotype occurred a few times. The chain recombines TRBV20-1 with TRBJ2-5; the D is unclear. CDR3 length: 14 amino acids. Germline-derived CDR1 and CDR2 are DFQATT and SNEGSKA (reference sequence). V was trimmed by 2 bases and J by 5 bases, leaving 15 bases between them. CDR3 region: CSARLPSSRETQYF. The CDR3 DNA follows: TGCAGTGCTAGACTTCCTTCGAGCCGCGAGACCCAGTACTTC.

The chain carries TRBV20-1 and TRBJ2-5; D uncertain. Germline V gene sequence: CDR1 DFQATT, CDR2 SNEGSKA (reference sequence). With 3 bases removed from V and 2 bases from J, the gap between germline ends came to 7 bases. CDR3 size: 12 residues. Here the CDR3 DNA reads TGCAGTGCTAGTGCCAGACAAGAGACCCAGTACTTC. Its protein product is CSASARQETQYF.

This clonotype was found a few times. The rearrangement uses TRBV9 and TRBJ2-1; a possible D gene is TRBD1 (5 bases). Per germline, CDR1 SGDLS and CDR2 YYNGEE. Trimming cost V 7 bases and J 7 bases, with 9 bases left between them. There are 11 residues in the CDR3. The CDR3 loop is CASGAENEQFF. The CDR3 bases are TGTGCCAGCGGGGCGGAGAATGAGCAGTTCTTC.